This T cell receptor (beta chain) is drawn from a study of beta chain features in type 1 diabetes. Overall study findings and caveats: Moderate but significant shortening of TCRB CDR3s was recorded in all four CD4+ subsets from Type 1 diabetes patients. Overrepresentation of cells with high TCR expression could result from cDNA sequencing.

This clone showed up just a few times. Its antigen is not identified. Trimming removed 7 bases at V and 4 bases at J, with 20 bases between. The CDR3 is 15 residues long. Germline V gene sequence: CDR1 SGHRS, CDR2 YFSETQ. It was one heparinised blood draw, averaging roughly 0.11 L, that each donor gave. Sequencing targeted expressed TCRB transcripts, as all isolated RNA had been reverse transcribed. The assay was immunoSEQ multiplex PCR, and TCRdb's table has in-frame clones only and misses some. The data show 500,000 to 850,000 clones, around 15% seen once. The sample consisted of naive CD4+ T cells from blood. The receptor's source is a man between 18 and 29 years old with type 1 diabetes. The V gene is TRBV5-1, the J gene TRBJ2-5; no definite D call. The CDR3 DNA is TGCGCCAGCCAACCAGGCGGACCCTTGGGAGAGACCCAGTACTTC. Amino acids: CASQPGGPLGETQYF.